Listed below are T cell receptor beta chains from one sample, sequenced in a study of blood T cell repertoires in COVID-19. Profiled with immunoSEQ multiplex PCR; TCRdb holds only in-frame clones, not every one. The data show approximately 290,000 clones, about 85% seen once. The sequenced sample consisted of peripheral blood. These receptors all come from a human donor with COVID-19, enrolled during active disease. The donor label of this sample is uncertain. Both conserved end residues are part of each CDR3. The D gene is left open where the match is weak. The listing skips clone size in some rows; elsewhere it reads once, few, many or a size class.

D,V,size,J,CDR3,DNA
TRBD1,TRBV4-1,.,TRBJ1-2,CASSLNPGTENGYTF,TGCGCCAGCAGCCTGAACCCCGGGACAGAGAATGGCTACACCTTC
.,TRBV9,once,TRBJ2-1,CASSSRESSYNEQFF,TGTGCCAGCAGTTCTAGGGAGAGCTCCTACAATGAGCAGTTCTTC
TRBD2,TRBV28,.,TRBJ2-7,CASRFKTSGSYEQYF,TGTGCCAGCAGGTTCAAGACTAGCGGATCCTACGAGCAGTACTTC
.,TRBV27,.,TRBJ2-1,CASSLRTSLYSYNEQFF,TGTGCCAGCAGTTTAAGGACTTCTCTCTACTCCTACAATGAGCAGTTCTTC
.,TRBV5-1,.,TRBJ2-5,CASSLGSGQETQYF,TGCGCCAGCAGCTTGGGATCAGGGCAAGAGACCCAGTACTTC
.,TRBV2,once,TRBJ2-7,CASSEIVYEQYF,TGTGCCAGCAGTGAGATAGTCTACGAGCAGTACTTC
.,TRBV6-6,.,TRBJ2-2,CASSYGGTGTGELFF,TGTGCCAGCAGTTACGGAGGGACGGGCACCGGGGAGCTGTTTTTT
TRBD1,TRBV15,.,TRBJ1-2,CATSRGSGQGWGYTF,TGTGCCACCAGCAGAGGATCGGGACAGGGCTGGGGCTACACCTTC
.,TRBV21-1,.,TRBJ1-5,CASSPAGGRVNQPQHF,TGTGCCAGCAGCCCCGCAGGGGGCCGAGTCAATCAGCCCCAGCATTTT
TRBD2,TRBV14,.,TRBJ2-7,CASSPPGLAVVYEQYF,TGTGCCAGCAGCCCTCCGGGACTAGCGGTCGTCTACGAGCAGTACTTC
.,TRBV29-1,.,TRBJ2-3,CSVEDRFNHILTDTQYF,TGCAGCGTTGAAGATCGCTTCAACCATATACTCACAGATACGCAGTATTTT
.,TRBV18,.,TRBJ1-3,CASSPGAGGSGNTIYF,TGTGCCAGCTCACCGGGAGCGGGGGGCTCTGGAAACACCATATATTTT
TRBD1,TRBV5-1,few,TRBJ1-1,CASSSQTGTNTEAFF,TGCGCCAGCAGCTCCCAGACAGGGACGAACACTGAAGCTTTCTTT
TRBD1,TRBV5-4,.,TRBJ1-1,CASSLAGGLNTEAFF,TGTGCCAGCAGCTTGGCAGGGGGACTGAACACTGAAGCTTTCTTT
.,TRBV3-1/TRBV3-2,.,TRBJ1-6,CASSQGVQGISYNSPLHF,TGTGCCAGCAGCCAAGGTGTGCAGGGAATCTCCTATAATTCACCCCTCCACTTT
TRBD1,TRBV18,.,TRBJ1-6,CASSPFTGGSKNSPLHF,TGTGCCAGCTCACCATTTACAGGGGGCTCGAAAAATTCACCCCTCCACTTT
TRBD1,TRBV6-5,.,TRBJ2-7,CASTAGTGLYEQYF,TGTGCCAGCACTGCCGGGACAGGGCTCTACGAGCAGTACTTC
TRBD1,TRBV28,.,TRBJ1-2,CASTSSDRAYGYTF,TGTGCCAGCACTTCGTCGGACAGGGCCTATGGCTACACCTTC
.,TRBV19,many,TRBJ2-1,CASTSGGLGYNEQFF,.
TRBD2,TRBV5-6,.,TRBJ2-7,CASSLGASGRASPFYEQYF,TGTGCCAGCAGCTTGGGAGCTAGCGGGAGGGCCTCCCCATTTTACGAGCAGTACTTC
.,TRBV5-1,many,TRBJ1-1,CASSLDSPAEAFF,TGCGCCAGCAGCTTGGATTCCCCAGCTGAAGCTTTCTTT
.,TRBV14,.,TRBJ1-1,CASSKNPGGVTEAFF,TGTGCCAGCAGCAAAAACCCGGGGGGGGTCACTGAAGCTTTCTTT
.,TRBV6-1,.,TRBJ1-6,CASSEIGGRGRSPLHF,TGTGCCAGCAGTGAAATCGGCGGCAGGGGACGATCACCCCTCCACTTT
.,TRBV7-2,.,TRBJ2-2,CASSLGPRNTGELFF,TGTGCCAGCAGCCTTGGGCCAAGGAACACCGGGGAGCTGTTTTTT
.,TRBV2,.,TRBJ1-4,CASSELAASNEKLFF,TGTGCCAGCAGTGAATTGGCAGCGTCTAATGAAAAACTGTTTTTT
.,TRBV18,.,TRBJ1-2,CASSPNQLGTGSNYGYTF,TGTGCCAGCTCACCGAACCAACTCGGGACCGGGAGTAACTATGGCTACACCTTC
.,TRBV7-3,.,TRBJ2-5,CASSLQETQYF,TGTGCCAGCAGCCTTCAAGAGACCCAGTACTTC
TRBD1,TRBV5-1,few,TRBJ1-1,CASSSGRTGGNTEAFF,TGCGCCAGCAGCTCTGGACGGACAGGGGGAAACACTGAAGCTTTCTTT
TRBD2,TRBV11-2,few,TRBJ2-1,CASSLSGLAGGEQFF,TGTGCCAGCAGCTTGTCGGGACTAGCGGGAGGTGAGCAGTTCTTC
TRBD1,TRBV2,few,TRBJ2-7,CASRSGQGYEQYF,TGTGCCAGCAGATCGGGACAGGGGTACGAGCAGTACTTC
TRBD1,TRBV27,few,TRBJ1-2,CASSTRQGPNYGYTF,TGTGCCAGCAGTACTCGACAGGGGCCTAACTATGGCTACACCTTC
.,TRBV12-3/TRBV12-4,.,TRBJ1-1,CASSLALGVEAFF,TGTGCCAGCAGTTTAGCGCTCGGGGTTGAAGCTTTCTTT
.,TRBV6-1,many,TRBJ2-3,CASSDTGSTDTQYF,TGTGCCAGCAGTGACACAGGGAGCACAGATACGCAGTATTTT
TRBD1,TRBV20-1,once,TRBJ2-7,CSAPRGSEQYF,TGCAGTGCCCCCAGGGGGAGCGAGCAGTACTTC
.,TRBV19,.,TRBJ1-5,CASSSRGIPGNQPQHF,TGTGCCAGTAGTTCGAGGGGGATACCGGGCAATCAGCCCCAGCATTTT
.,TRBV11-2,few,TRBJ1-1,CASRLIAGALDTEAFF,TGTGCCAGCAGGCTCATTGCGGGCGCGTTGGACACTGAAGCTTTCTTT
TRBD2,TRBV5-4,.,TRBJ2-7,CASSPASGSKYEQYF,TGTGCCAGCAGCCCAGCTAGCGGGAGTAAGTACGAGCAGTACTTC
TRBD2,TRBV5-1,.,TRBJ2-3,CASSLGLAGEGDTQYF,TGCGCCAGCAGCTTGGGACTAGCGGGAGAAGGTGATACGCAGTATTTT
TRBD2,TRBV11-2,.,TRBJ2-3,CASSPRLAGSDTQYF,TGTGCCAGCAGCCCCCGACTAGCGGGATCAGATACGCAGTATTTT
TRBD2,TRBV23-1,.,TRBJ2-7,CAYSGQGTSGRAVDEQYF,TGCGCCTATTCAGGGCAAGGGACTAGCGGGAGGGCCGTCGACGAGCAGTACTTC
.,TRBV9,.,TRBJ2-5,CASSGGQGLGQETQYF,TGTGCCAGCAGCGGGGGACAAGGGCTAGGGCAAGAGACCCAGTACTTC